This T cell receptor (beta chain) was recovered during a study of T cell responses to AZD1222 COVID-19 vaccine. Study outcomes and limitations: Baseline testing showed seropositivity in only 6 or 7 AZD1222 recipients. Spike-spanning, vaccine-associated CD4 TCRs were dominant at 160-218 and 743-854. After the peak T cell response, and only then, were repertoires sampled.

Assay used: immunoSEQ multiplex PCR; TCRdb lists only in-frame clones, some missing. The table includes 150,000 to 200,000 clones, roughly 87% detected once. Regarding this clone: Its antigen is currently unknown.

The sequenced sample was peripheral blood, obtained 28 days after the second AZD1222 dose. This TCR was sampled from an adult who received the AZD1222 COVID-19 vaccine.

CDR3 sequence: CASSLAGQPYEKLFF. The CDR3 DNA reads TGTGCCAGCAGCTTGGCCGGTCAGCCCTATGAAAAACTGTTTTTT. The genes are TRBV5-8 and TRBJ1-4; D gene unclear. In germline, CDR1 is SGHTS, CDR2 YDEGEE. The CDR3 totals 15 residues. The germline V and J ends were trimmed by 0 bases and 6 bases, with 12 bases remaining between them.